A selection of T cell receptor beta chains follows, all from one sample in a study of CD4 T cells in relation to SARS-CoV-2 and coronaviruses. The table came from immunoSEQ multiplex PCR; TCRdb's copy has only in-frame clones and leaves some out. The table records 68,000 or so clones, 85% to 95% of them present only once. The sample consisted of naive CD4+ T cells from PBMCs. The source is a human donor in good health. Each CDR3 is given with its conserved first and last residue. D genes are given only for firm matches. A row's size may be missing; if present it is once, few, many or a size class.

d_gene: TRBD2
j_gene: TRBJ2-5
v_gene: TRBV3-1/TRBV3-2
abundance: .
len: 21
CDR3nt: TGTGCCAGCAGCCAGTCATCGGTAAGGGCTAGCGGGAGGCTCGGCACAAAGACCCAGTACTTC
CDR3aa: CASSQSSVRASGRLGTKTQYF

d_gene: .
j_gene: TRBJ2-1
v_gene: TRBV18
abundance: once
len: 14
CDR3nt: TGTGCCAGCTCCCCGGCGGAAGGTCTGGGTGAGCAGTTCTTC
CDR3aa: CASSPAEGLGEQFF

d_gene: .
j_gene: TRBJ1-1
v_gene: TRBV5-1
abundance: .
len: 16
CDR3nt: TGCGCCAGCAGCTCAATGGGGCCGGGACTTCGGCCTGAAGCTTTCTTT
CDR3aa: CASSSMGPGLRPEAFF

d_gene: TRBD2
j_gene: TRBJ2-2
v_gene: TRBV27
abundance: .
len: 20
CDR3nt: TGTGCCAGCAGTTTATTTGCTAGCGGGGGGGTTGGGGCGAACACCGGGGAGCTGTTTTTT
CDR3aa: CASSLFASGGVGANTGELFF

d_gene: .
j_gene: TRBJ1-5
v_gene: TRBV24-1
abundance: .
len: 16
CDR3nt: TGTGCCACCAGTGATTTCATAGGGAGCATGAATCAGCCCCAGCATTTT
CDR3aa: CATSDFIGSMNQPQHF

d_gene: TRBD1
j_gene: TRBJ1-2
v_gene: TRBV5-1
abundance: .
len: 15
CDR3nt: TGCGCCAGCAGCGCGGCCGGGACAGGATACTATGGCTACACCTTC
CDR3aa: CASSAAGTGYYGYTF

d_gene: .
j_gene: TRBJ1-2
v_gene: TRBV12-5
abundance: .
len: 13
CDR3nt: TGTGCTAGTGGTCCTCAGGACCACCATGGCTACACCTTC
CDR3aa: CASGPQDHHGYTF

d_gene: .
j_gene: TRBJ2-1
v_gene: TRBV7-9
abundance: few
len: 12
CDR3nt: TGTGCCAGCAGCGGTCAGGGCGGTGAGCAGTTCTTC
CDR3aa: CASSGQGGEQFF

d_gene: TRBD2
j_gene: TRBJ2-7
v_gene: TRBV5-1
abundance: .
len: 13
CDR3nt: TGCGCCAGCAGCCTCGGGACTAGCGGCGAGCAGTACTTC
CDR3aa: CASSLGTSGEQYF

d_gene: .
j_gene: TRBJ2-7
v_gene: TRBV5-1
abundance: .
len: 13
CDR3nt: TGCGCCAGCAGCTTGCGAGGCTTCTACGAGCAGTACTTC
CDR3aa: CASSLRGFYEQYF

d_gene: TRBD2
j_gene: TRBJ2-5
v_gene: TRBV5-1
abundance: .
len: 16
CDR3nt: TGCGCCAGCAGCTACCCTCCGGGGGGTTCGAGAGAGACCCAGTACTTC
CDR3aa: CASSYPPGGSRETQYF

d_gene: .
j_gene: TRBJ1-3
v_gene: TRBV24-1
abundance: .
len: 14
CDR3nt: TGTGCCACCAGTGACGGTAGCTCTGGAAACACCATATATTTT
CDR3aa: CATSDGSSGNTIYF

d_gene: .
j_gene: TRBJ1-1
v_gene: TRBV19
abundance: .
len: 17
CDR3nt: TGTGCCAGTGCCAACCGGGACATAGAGTCACGGAACACTGAAGCTTTCTTT
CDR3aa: CASANRDIESRNTEAFF

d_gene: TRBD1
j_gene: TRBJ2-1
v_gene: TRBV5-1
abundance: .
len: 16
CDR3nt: TGCGCCAGCAGCCGGCAGGGGGAGAAAACCTACAATGAGCAGTTCTTC
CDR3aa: CASSRQGEKTYNEQFF

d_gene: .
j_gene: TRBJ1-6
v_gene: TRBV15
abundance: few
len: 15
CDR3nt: TGTGCCACCAGCGACGTGGACGGGAAGAATTCACCCCTCCACTTT
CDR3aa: CATSDVDGKNSPLHF

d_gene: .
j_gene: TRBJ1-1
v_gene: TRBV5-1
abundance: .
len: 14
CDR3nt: TGCGCCAGCAGCCGGGTGCGAGTAAACACTGAAGCTTTCTTT
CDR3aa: CASSRVRVNTEAFF

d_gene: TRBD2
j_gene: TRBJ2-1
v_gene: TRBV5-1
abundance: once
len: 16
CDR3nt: TGCGCCAGCAGCCCCCTTTATGCGGGGGGGCTGGATGAGCAGTTCTTC
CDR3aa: CASSPLYAGGLDEQFF

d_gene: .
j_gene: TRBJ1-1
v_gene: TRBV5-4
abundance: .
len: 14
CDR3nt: TGTGCCAGCAGCTTGGGGCACCCGAACACTGAAGCTTTCTTT
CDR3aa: CASSLGHPNTEAFF

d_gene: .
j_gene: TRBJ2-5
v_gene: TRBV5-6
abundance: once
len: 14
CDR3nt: TGTGCCAGCAGCCAGAGACTAGTAAAAGAGACCCAGTACTTC
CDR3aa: CASSQRLVKETQYF

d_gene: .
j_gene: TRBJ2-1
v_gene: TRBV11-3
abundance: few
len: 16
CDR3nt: TGTGCCAGCAGCTTAGGGGGACACAGCTCCTACAATGAGCAGTTCTTC
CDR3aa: CASSLGGHSSYNEQFF

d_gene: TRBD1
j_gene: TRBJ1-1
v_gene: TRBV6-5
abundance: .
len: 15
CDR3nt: TGTGCCAGCAGTTACTGGGACAGGGCGGATACTGAAGCTTTCTTT
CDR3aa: CASSYWDRADTEAFF

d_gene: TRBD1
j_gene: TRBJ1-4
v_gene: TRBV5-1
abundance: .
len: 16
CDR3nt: TGCGCCAGCAGCTTGGCCGAGGGGGCGGGCCATGAAAAACTGTTTTTT
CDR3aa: CASSLAEGAGHEKLFF

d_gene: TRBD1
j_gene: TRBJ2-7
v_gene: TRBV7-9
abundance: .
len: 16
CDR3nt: TGTGCCAGCAGCTTCTCCGGGACAGGCCATAACTACGAGCAGTACTTC
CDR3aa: CASSFSGTGHNYEQYF

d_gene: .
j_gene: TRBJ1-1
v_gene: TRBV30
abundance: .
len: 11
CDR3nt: TGTGCCTGGAGGGGTGTGGGTAGTGCTTTCTTT
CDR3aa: CAWRGVGSAFF

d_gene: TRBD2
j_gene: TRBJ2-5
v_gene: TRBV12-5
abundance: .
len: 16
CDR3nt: TGTGCTAGTGGTTTGGTACGCGGGAGGGCCGACGAGACCCAGTACTTC
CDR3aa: CASGLVRGRADETQYF

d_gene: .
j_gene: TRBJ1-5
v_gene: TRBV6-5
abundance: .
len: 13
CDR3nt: TGTGCCAGCAGTTGGAGTAGCAATCAGCCCCAGCATTTT
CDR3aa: CASSWSSNQPQHF

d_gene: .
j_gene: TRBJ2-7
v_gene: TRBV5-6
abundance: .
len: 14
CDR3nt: TGTGCCAGCAGCTTGGAGGTAGTTTCCTACGAGCAGTACTTC
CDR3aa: CASSLEVVSYEQYF

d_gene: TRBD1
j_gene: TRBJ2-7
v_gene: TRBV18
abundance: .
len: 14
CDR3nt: TGTGCCAGCTCAACACAGGGGGCTCACTACGAGCAGTACTTC
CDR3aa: CASSTQGAHYEQYF

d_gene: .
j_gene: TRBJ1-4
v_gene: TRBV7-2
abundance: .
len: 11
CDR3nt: TGTGCCAGCAGCGGCAGTGAAAAACTGTTTTTT
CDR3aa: CASSGSEKLFF

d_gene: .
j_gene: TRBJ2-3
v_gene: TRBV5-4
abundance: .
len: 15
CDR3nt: TGTGCCAGCAGACGTGAGGGCCCCAGTTCTTATACGCAGTATTTT
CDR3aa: CASRREGPSSYTQYF

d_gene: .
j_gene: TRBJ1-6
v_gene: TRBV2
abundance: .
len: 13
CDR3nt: TGTGCCAGCAGGGTGGGCGGGAATTCACCCCTCCACTTT
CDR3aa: CASRVGGNSPLHF

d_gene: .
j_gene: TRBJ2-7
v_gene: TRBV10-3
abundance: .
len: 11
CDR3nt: TGTGCCATCAGTGAGCGGGGCGAGCAGTACTTC
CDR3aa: CAISERGEQYF

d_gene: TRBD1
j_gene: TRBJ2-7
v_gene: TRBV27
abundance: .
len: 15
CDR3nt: TGTGCCAGCAGTCTCGGGACAGCGGTAACCTACGAGCAGTACTTC
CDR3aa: CASSLGTAVTYEQYF

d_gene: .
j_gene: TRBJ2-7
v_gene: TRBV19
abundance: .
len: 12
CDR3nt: TGTGCCAGTAGCGGATCTTTGACTGAGCAGTACTTC
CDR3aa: CASSGSLTEQYF

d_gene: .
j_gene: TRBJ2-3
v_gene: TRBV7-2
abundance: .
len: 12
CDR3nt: TGTGCCAGCACCTATCGCACAGATACGCAGTATTTT
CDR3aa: CASTYRTDTQYF